This is a list of T cell receptor beta chains from one sample in a study of cytomegalovirus exposure and HLA in healthy donors. Repertoires were generated with immunoSEQ multiplex PCR, while TCRdb's copy carries only in-frame clones and drops some. The sample records 90,000 to 110,000 clones, about 88% being singletons. Sequenced material: PBMCs. The source of these receptors is a woman aged 18-35 years in good health and CMV-seropositive. The CDR3 runs from the conserved cysteine through the conserved F or W. The D gene is left open where the match is weak. Expanded clones are given a class, and other clones once, few, many or no size at all.

D gene: TRBD1
clone size: -
V gene: TRBV6-5
J gene: TRBJ1-2
CDR3 protein: CASRNRGGGYTF
CDR3 DNA: TGTGCCAGCAGGAACAGGGGCGGGGGCTACACCTTC

D gene: TRBD1
clone size: -
V gene: TRBV28
J gene: TRBJ2-7
CDR3 protein: CASSPRDSHYEQYF
CDR3 DNA: TGTGCCAGCAGCCCCCGGGACAGCCACTACGAGCAGTACTTC

D gene: -
clone size: few
V gene: TRBV5-1
J gene: TRBJ2-7
CDR3 protein: CASKGQGRYEQYF
CDR3 DNA: TGCGCCAGCAAAGGACAAGGGCGGTACGAGCAGTACTTC

D gene: TRBD2
clone size: once
V gene: TRBV29-1
J gene: TRBJ2-3
CDR3 protein: CSVAGLAGGDTQYF
CDR3 DNA: TGCAGCGTTGCCGGACTAGCGGGAGGAGATACGCAGTATTTT

D gene: -
clone size: -
V gene: TRBV4-1
J gene: TRBJ2-7
CDR3 protein: CASSQDGEDSGYEQYF
CDR3 DNA: TGCGCCAGCAGCCAAGATGGGGAAGATAGCGGCTACGAGCAGTACTTC

D gene: TRBD2
clone size: once
V gene: TRBV27
J gene: TRBJ2-7
CDR3 protein: CASSLKGRVSYEQYF
CDR3 DNA: TGTGCCAGCAGTTTAAAGGGGAGGGTGTCCTACGAGCAGTACTTC

D gene: -
clone size: -
V gene: TRBV2
J gene: TRBJ1-1
CDR3 protein: CAIKGREGTEAFF
CDR3 DNA: TGTGCCATTAAGGGCAGGGAGGGCACTGAAGCTTTCTTT

D gene: TRBD2
clone size: -
V gene: TRBV2
J gene: TRBJ2-2
CDR3 protein: CASSSGLALSGELFF
CDR3 DNA: TGTGCCAGCAGCTCTGGACTAGCGCTCTCCGGGGAGCTGTTTTTT

D gene: -
clone size: -
V gene: TRBV30
J gene: TRBJ1-1
CDR3 protein: CAWSPGQEEAFF
CDR3 DNA: TGTGCCTGGAGCCCGGGTCAAGAGGAAGCTTTCTTT

D gene: TRBD1
clone size: -
V gene: TRBV15
J gene: TRBJ2-7
CDR3 protein: CATSRVPGGAFYEQYF
CDR3 DNA: TGTGCCACCAGCAGAGTTCCAGGGGGCGCATTCTACGAGCAGTACTTC

D gene: TRBD1
clone size: -
V gene: TRBV11-2
J gene: TRBJ1-4
CDR3 protein: CASSVHRGGVDEKLFF
CDR3 DNA: TGTGCCAGCAGCGTCCACAGGGGCGGGGTAGATGAAAAACTGTTTTTT

D gene: TRBD1
clone size: -
V gene: TRBV28
J gene: TRBJ1-2
CDR3 protein: CASSSSTGRFWDGYTF
CDR3 DNA: TGTGCCAGCAGTTCCTCGACAGGGCGGTTTTGGGATGGCTACACCTTC

D gene: -
clone size: -
V gene: TRBV5-1
J gene: TRBJ1-3
CDR3 protein: CASGDEGRNTIYF
CDR3 DNA: TGCGCCAGCGGCGACGAGGGCCGAAACACCATATATTTT

D gene: -
clone size: -
V gene: TRBV28
J gene: TRBJ1-1
CDR3 protein: CASSRGNTEAFF
CDR3 DNA: TGTGCCAGCAGCCGGGGGAACACTGAAGCTTTCTTT

D gene: -
clone size: -
V gene: TRBV7-3
J gene: TRBJ1-2
CDR3 protein: CASSQSGNDGYTF
CDR3 DNA: TGTGCCAGCAGCCAATCAGGGAATGATGGCTACACCTTC

D gene: -
clone size: -
V gene: TRBV5-5
J gene: TRBJ1-2
CDR3 protein: CASSSTPLSGNYGYTF
CDR3 DNA: TGTGCCAGCAGCTCCACCCCACTTTCCGGGAACTATGGCTACACCTTC

D gene: TRBD1
clone size: -
V gene: TRBV27
J gene: TRBJ1-5
CDR3 protein: CASSPDRWDRGSGQPQHF
CDR3 DNA: TGTGCCAGCAGTCCCGACCGCTGGGACAGGGGAAGCGGTCAGCCCCAGCATTTT

D gene: -
clone size: -
V gene: TRBV5-1
J gene: TRBJ2-2
CDR3 protein: CASSLRRVGTGELFF
CDR3 DNA: TGCGCCAGCAGCTTGAGGCGGGTTGGCACCGGGGAGCTGTTTTTT